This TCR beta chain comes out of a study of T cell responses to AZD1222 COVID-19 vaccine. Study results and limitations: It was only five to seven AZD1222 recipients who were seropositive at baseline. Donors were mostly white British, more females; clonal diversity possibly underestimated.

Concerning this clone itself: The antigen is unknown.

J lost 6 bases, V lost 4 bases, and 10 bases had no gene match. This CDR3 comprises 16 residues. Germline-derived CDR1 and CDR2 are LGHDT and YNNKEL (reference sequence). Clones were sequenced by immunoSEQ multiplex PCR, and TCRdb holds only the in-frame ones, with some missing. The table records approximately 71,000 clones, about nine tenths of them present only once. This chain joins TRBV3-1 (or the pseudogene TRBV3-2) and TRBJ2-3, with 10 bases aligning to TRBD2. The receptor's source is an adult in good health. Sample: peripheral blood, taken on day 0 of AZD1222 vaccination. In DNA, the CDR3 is TGTGCCAGCAGCCCTCCGACTAGCGGGTGGGACGATACGCAGTATTTT. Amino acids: CASSPPTSGWDDTQYF.